These T cell receptor beta chains were read from a single sample in a study of shared clonotypes between healthy human individuals. The data were produced by immunoSEQ multiplex PCR, yet TCRdb's version contains in-frame clones alone and is incomplete. Among 2 million to 2.5 million clones listed, 90% to 95% were seen once. Input material: naive CD4+ T cells from PBMCs. These receptors were collected from a man younger than 30 in good health. Some clones in this sample may be carry-over from other donors' samples. The CDR3 runs from the conserved cysteine through the conserved F or W. Each record gives: clone size, V gene, J gene, D gene, CDR3 protein, CDR3 DNA. A D gene is named only where the DNA matches it firmly. Not all rows give a size; the values are once, few, many and, for expanded clones, a class.

NA	TRBV18	TRBJ2-7	NA	CASSPRGREQYF	TGTGCCAGCTCACCCCGGGGGAGGGAGCAGTACTTC
NA	TRBV6-6	TRBJ2-3	TRBD2	CASSPGTSGSLAQYF	TGTGCCAGCAGTCCCGGGACTAGCGGGAGTCTAGCGCAGTATTTT
few	TRBV14	TRBJ2-7	NA	CASSHSYEQYF	TGTGCCAGCAGCCACTCCTACGAGCAGTACTTC
NA	TRBV28	TRBJ2-1	TRBD1	CASSLSTGVSSYNEQFF	TGTGCCAGCAGTTTATCGACAGGGGTCAGCTCCTACAATGAGCAGTTCTTC
few	TRBV11-3	TRBJ2-1	TRBD2	CASSPGLAGGGEQFF	TGTGCCAGCAGCCCGGGACTAGCGGGAGGGGGTGAGCAGTTCTTC
NA	TRBV27	TRBJ1-3	NA	CASSLFGGNGNTIYF	TGTGCCAGCAGTTTATTCGGGGGGAATGGAAACACCATATATTTT
NA	TRBV9	TRBJ2-3	NA	CASSVTTRSPDTQYF	TGTGCCAGCAGCGTAACTACTAGATCCCCAGATACGCAGTATTTT
NA	TRBV6-1	TRBJ2-2	TRBD2	CASSDPGTSGRGGTGELFF	TGTGCCAGCAGTGATCCGGGGACTAGCGGGAGAGGAGGAACCGGGGAGCTGTTTTTT
NA	TRBV7-9	TRBJ1-2	NA	CASSSGQTNYGYTF	TGTGCCAGCAGCTCCGGACAAACTAACTATGGCTACACCTTC
NA	TRBV20-1	TRBJ2-3	NA	CSASDTNTQYF	TGCAGTGCTAGTGATACAAATACGCAGTATTTT
NA	TRBV28	TRBJ1-5	NA	CASRPLNQPQHF	TGTGCCAGCAGACCGCTGAATCAGCCCCAGCATTTT
NA	TRBV5-1	TRBJ2-5	TRBD1	CASSIRQGEETQYF	TGCGCCAGCAGCATAAGACAGGGGGAAGAGACCCAGTACTTC
NA	TRBV27	TRBJ1-1	NA	CASSLSTGAEAFF	TGTGCCAGCAGTTTATCGACCGGTGCAGAAGCTTTCTTT
once	TRBV15	TRBJ2-1	TRBD1	CATGTGWNEQFF	TGTGCCACCGGGACAGGGTGGAATGAGCAGTTCTTC